This T cell receptor (beta chain) was sequenced in a study of post-analysis software for immune sequencing data. This clonotype was observed at least ten times. Presence of unique molecular identifiers characterized the TCR beta cDNA libraries. TCRdb independently ran MiXCR on the PCR reads; one entry per CDR3 protein. The table shows about 260,000 distinct CDR3 sequences, with roughly a third occurring only once. The TCR comes from a girl aged 10 to 17 with multiple sclerosis. Sequencing was done on a sample of blood.

CDR3 amino acids: CASSLGPSGGARNEQFF. Written as DNA, the CDR3 is TGTGCCAGCAGCTTAGGCCCTAGCGGGGGGGCCCGTAATGAGCAGTTCTTC. The chain carries TRBV11-2 and TRBJ2-1; 12 bases are a match to TRBD2. With 1 base clipped from V and 7 bases from J, the junction kept 8 bases outside the gene matches. CDR1 SGHAT and CDR2 FQNNGV come from the germline V gene. The CDR3 has 17 amino acids.